The sequence of this T cell receptor beta chain was determined in a study of cytomegalovirus exposure and HLA in healthy donors. Study at large: The study's early data release held 75 million to 95 million unique TCRs from HLA-typed donors.

The PCR had 60 Vbeta and 13 Jbeta primers. Produced via immunoSEQ multiplex PCR; TCRdb's table is partial and in-frame only. The sample holds roughly 120,000 clones, about 80% seen once. Whole-study results and caveats: Differences between HLA loci emerged in a later analysis of TCR association rates, with DRB1 most and HLA-C fewest.

The germline CDR1 and CDR2 sequences are SGHAT and FQNNGV. This CDR3 comprises 18 residues. The germline V and J ends were trimmed by 3 bases and 2 bases, with 20 bases remaining between them. About this clone: Antigen unknown.

The material sequenced was PBMCs. The J gene is TRBJ2-1, the V gene TRBV11-2, with D possibly being TRBD1 (7 bases). The TCR comes from a woman aged 50 to 60 in good health and CMV-seropositive. The CDR3 bases are TGTGCCAGCAGCTTCCAGGGGGTCGCGGGGCTACCCTACAATGAGCAGTTCTTC. Translated, it gives CASSFQGVAGLPYNEQFF. Full variable domain (remainder filled in from reference TRBV11-2 and TRBJ2-1): EAGVAQSPRYKIIEKRQSVAFWCNPISGHATLYWYQQILGQGPKLLIQFQNNGVVDDSQLPKDRFSAERLKGVDSTLKIQPAKLEDSAVYLCASSFQGVAGLPYNEQFFGPGTRLTVL.